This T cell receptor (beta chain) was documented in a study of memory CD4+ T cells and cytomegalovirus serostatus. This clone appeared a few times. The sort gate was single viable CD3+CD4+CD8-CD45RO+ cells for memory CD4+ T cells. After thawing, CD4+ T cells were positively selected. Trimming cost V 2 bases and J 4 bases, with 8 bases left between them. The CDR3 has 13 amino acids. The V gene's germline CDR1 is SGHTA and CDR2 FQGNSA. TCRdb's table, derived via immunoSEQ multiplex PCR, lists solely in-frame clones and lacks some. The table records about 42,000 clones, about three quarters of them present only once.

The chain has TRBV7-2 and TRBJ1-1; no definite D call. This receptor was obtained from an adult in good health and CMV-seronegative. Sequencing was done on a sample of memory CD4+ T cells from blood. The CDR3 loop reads CASSLQWGTEAFF. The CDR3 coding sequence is TGTGCCAGCAGCTTACAGTGGGGCACTGAAGCTTTCTTT.